This T cell receptor beta chain was recovered during a study of T cells expressing NK-cell markers. TCRdb re-called the 5' RACE reads and shows each CDR3 protein once, DNA omitted. The sample table includes about 550,000 distinct CDR3 sequences. Germline V CDR1 and CDR2: SGHRS, YFSETQ. The CDR3 runs 14 residues. This sequence was found in a man in his late teens or twenties in good health. This chain joins TRBV5-1 and TRBJ2-1; the TCRdb call, TRBD2, lacks DNA for checking. What was sequenced was blood T cells: a sorted CD56 or NKG2C T cell subset, CD4+ or CD8+ T cells, or bulk PBMC T cells (not recorded which). The CDR3 spells CASSLAFLVNEQFF.